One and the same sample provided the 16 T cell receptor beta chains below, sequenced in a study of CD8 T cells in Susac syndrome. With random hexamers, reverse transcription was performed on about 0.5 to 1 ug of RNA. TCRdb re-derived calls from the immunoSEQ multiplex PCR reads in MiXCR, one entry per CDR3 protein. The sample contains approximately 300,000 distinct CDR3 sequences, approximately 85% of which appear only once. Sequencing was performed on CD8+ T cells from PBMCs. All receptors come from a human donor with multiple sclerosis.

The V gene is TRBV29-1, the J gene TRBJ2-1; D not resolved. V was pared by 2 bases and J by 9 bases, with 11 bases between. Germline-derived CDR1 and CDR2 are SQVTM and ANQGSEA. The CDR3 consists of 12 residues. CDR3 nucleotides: TGCAGCGTTGAACCTAGGGATCCTGAGCAGTTCTTC. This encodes CSVEPRDPEQFF.

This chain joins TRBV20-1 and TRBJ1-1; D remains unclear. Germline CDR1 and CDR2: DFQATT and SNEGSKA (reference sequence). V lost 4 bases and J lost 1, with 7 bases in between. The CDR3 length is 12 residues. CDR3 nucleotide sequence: TGCAGTGCTAAGAGAGGGAACACTGAAGCTTTCTTT. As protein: CSAKRGNTEAFF.

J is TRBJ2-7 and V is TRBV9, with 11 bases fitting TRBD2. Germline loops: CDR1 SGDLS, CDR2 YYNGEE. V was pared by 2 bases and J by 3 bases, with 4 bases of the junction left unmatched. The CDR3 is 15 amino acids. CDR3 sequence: CASSVGLAGIYEQYF. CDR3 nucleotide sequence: TGTGCCAGCAGCGTTGGACTAGCGGGTATCTACGAGCAGTACTTC. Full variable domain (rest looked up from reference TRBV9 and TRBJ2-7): DSGVTQTPKHLITATGQRVTLRCSPRSGDLSVYWYQQSLDQGLQFLIQYYNGEERAKGNILERFSAQQFPDLHSELNLSSLELGDSALYFCASSVGLAGIYEQYFGPGTRLTVT.

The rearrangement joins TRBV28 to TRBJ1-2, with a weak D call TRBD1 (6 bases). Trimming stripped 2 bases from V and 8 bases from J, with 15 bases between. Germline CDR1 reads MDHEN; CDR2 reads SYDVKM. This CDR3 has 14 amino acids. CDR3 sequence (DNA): TGTGCCAGCAGTTTACGAGCCCCAGGGGAGGGCTACACCTTC. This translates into CASSLRAPGEGYTF.

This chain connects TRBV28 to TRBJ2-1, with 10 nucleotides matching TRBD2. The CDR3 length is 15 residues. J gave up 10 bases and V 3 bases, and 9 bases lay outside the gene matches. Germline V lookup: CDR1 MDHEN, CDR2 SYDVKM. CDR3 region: CASSFLSGRVGEQFF. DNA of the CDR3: TGTGCCAGCAGTTTTCTGAGCGGGAGGGTCGGCGAGCAGTTCTTC.

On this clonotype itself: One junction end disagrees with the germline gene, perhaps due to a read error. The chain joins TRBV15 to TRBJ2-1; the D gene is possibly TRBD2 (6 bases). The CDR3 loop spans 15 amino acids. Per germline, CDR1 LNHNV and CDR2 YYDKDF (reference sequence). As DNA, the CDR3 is TGTGCCACCAGCACGCTAATCGGGAGCCACAATGGGCAGTTCTTC. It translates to CATSTLIGSHNGQFF.

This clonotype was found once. The CDR3 spells CASSLEGQGDFGTEAFF. The CDR3 DNA reads TGTGCCAGCAGCTTGGAAGGTCAGGGTGACTTCGGCACTGAAGCTTTCTTT. V usage is TRBV5-6 and J usage is TRBJ1-1, with a tentative D call TRBD1 (5 bases). V was pared by 0 bases and J by 4 bases, with 19 bases between. This CDR3 has 17 residues. The germline CDR1 and CDR2 sequences are SGHDT and YYEEEE.

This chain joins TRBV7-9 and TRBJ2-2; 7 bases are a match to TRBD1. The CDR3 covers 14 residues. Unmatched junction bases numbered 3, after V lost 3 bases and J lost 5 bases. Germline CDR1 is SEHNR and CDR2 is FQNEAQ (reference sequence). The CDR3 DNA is TGTGCCAGCAGCTTGGTGACAGGGACCGGGGAGCTGTTTTTT. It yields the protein CASSLVTGTGELFF. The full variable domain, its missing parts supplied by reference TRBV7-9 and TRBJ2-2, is DTGVSQNPRHKITKRGQNVTFRCDPISEHNRLYWYRQTLGQGPEFLTYFQNEAQLEKSRLLSDRFSAERPKGSFSTLEIQRTEQGDSAMYLCASSLVTGTGELFFGEGSRLTVL.

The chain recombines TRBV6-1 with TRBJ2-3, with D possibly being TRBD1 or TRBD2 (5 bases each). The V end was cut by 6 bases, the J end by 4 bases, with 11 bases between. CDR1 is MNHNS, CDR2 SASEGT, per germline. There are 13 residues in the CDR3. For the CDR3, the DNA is TGTGCCAGCAGGGGAGTAGGGGCAGATACGCAGTATTTT. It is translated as CASRGVGADTQYF.

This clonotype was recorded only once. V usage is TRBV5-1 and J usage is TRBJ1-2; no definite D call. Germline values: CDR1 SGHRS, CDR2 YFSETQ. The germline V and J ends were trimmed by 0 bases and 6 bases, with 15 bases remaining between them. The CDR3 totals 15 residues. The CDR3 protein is CASSLVPGSRDGYTF. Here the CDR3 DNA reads TGCGCCAGCAGCTTGGTTCCGGGTAGTAGGGATGGCTACACCTTC. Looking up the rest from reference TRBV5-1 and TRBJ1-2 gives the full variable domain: KAGVTQTPRYLIKTRGQQVTLSCSPISGHRSVSWYQQTPGQGLQFLFEYFSETQRNKGNFPGRFSGRQFSNSRSEMNVSTLELGDSALYLCASSLVPGSRDGYTFGSGTRLTVV.

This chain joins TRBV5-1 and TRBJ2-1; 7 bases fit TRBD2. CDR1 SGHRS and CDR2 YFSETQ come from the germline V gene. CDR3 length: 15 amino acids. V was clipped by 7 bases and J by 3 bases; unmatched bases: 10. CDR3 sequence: CASAGAGTLYNEQFF. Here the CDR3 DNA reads TGCGCCAGCGCAGGAGCGGGGACCCTCTACAATGAGCAGTTCTTC.

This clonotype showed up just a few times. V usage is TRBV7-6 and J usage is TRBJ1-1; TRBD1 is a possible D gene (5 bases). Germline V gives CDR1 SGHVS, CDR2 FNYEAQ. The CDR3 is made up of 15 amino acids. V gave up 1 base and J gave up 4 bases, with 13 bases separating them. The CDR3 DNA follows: TGTGCCAGCAGCTTAGGTACAGGAGCAGGCACTGAAGCTTTCTTT. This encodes CASSLGTGAGTEAFF.

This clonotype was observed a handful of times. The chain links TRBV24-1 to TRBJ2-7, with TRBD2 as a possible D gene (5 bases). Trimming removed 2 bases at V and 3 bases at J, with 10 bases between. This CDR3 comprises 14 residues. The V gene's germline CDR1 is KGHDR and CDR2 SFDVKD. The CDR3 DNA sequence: TGTGCCACCAGTGATTCGGGATCAGGCTACGAGCAGTACTTC. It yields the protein CATSDSGSGYEQYF.

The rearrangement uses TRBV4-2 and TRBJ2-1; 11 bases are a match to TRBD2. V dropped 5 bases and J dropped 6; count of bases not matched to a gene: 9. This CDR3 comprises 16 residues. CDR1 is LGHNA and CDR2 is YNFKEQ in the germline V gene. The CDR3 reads CASSSLAGALANEQFF. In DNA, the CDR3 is TGTGCCAGCAGCTCACTAGCGGGGGCCTTGGCCAATGAGCAGTTCTTC.

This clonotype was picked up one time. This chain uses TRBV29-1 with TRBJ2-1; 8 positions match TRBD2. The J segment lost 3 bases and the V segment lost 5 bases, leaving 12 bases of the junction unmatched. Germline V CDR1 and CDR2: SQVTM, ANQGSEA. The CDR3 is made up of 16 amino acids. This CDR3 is CSVFGIGGRNYNEQFF. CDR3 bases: TGCAGCGTTTTTGGGATTGGCGGGAGGAACTACAATGAGCAGTTCTTC.

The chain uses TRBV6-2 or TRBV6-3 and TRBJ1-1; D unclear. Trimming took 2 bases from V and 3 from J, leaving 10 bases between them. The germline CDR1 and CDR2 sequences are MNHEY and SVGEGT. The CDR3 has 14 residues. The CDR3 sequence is CASSYLREYTEAFF. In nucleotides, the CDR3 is TGTGCCAGCAGTTACCTTCGGGAGTACACTGAAGCTTTCTTT.